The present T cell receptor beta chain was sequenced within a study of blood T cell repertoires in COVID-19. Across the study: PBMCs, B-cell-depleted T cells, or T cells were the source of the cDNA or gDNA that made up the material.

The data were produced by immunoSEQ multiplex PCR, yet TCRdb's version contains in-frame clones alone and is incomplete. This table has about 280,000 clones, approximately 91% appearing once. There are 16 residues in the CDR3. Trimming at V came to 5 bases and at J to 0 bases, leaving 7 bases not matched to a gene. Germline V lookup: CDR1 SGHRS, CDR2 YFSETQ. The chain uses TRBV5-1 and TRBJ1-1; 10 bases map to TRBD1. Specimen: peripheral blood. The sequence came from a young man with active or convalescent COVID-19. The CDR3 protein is CASRKGQGTMNTEAFF. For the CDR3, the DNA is TGCGCCAGCAGGAAGGGACAGGGGACAATGAACACTGAAGCTTTCTTT. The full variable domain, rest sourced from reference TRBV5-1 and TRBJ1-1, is KAGVTQTPRYLIKTRGQQVTLSCSPISGHRSVSWYQQTPGQGLQFLFEYFSETQRNKGNFPGRFSGRQFSNSRSEMNVSTLELGDSALYLCASRKGQGTMNTEAFFGQGTRLTVV.